This is a list of T cell receptor beta chains from one sample in a study of post-analysis software for immune sequencing data. Each CDR3 protein gets one entry after TCRdb re-called the PCR reads with MiXCR. The sample contains roughly 800,000 distinct CDR3 sequences, approximately 50% of which appear only once. Sequenced material: blood. Receptors originate from a girl between 5 and 17 years old with multiple sclerosis. Both conserved end residues are part of each CDR3. D genes are given only for firm matches. Clone size is stated in some rows and not others, as once, few, many or a class when expanded.

d_gene: -
v_gene: TRBV20-1
j_gene: TRBJ1-1
abundance: -
CDR3aa: CSASGENTEAFF
CDR3nt: TGCAGTGCTAGCGGAGAGAACACTGAAGCTTTCTTT

d_gene: TRBD1
v_gene: TRBV6-6
j_gene: TRBJ1-2
abundance: -
CDR3aa: CASNQGANYGYTF
CDR3nt: TGTGCCAGCAACCAGGGGGCTAACTATGGCTACACCTTC

d_gene: TRBD2
v_gene: TRBV5-1
j_gene: TRBJ2-1
abundance: -
CDR3aa: CASSLDRLAGNEQFF
CDR3nt: TGCGCCAGCAGCTTGGATCGACTAGCGGGCAATGAGCAGTTCTTC

d_gene: -
v_gene: TRBV9
j_gene: TRBJ2-7
abundance: few
CDR3aa: CASSVGLPSSYEQYF
CDR3nt: TGTGCCAGCAGCGTAGGACTCCCGAGCTCCTACGAGCAGTACTTC

d_gene: TRBD1
v_gene: TRBV27
j_gene: TRBJ1-2
abundance: -
CDR3aa: CASSLSPDRGYGYTF
CDR3nt: TGTGCCAGCAGTTTATCCCCGGACAGGGGGTATGGCTACACCTTC

d_gene: -
v_gene: TRBV10-3
j_gene: TRBJ2-3
abundance: once
CDR3aa: CAISEFMEPSTDTQYF
CDR3nt: TGTGCCATCAGTGAGTTCATGGAACCTAGCACAGATACGCAGTATTTT

d_gene: TRBD2
v_gene: TRBV7-9
j_gene: TRBJ2-5
abundance: few
CDR3aa: CASSLLLAGGETQYF
CDR3nt: TGTGCCAGCAGCTTATTACTAGCGGGAGGGGAGACCCAGTACTTC

d_gene: -
v_gene: TRBV6-4
j_gene: TRBJ2-3
abundance: -
CDR3aa: CASSDSILHTDTQYF
CDR3nt: TGTGCCAGCAGTGACTCGATTCTACACACAGATACGCAGTATTTT

d_gene: -
v_gene: TRBV7-2
j_gene: TRBJ2-3
abundance: few
CDR3aa: CASSSAGGTDTQYF
CDR3nt: TGTGCCAGCAGCTCCGCCGGGGGCACAGATACGCAGTATTTT

d_gene: -
v_gene: TRBV2
j_gene: TRBJ1-5
abundance: -
CDR3aa: CASSGRGRVLQPQHF
CDR3nt: TGTGCCAGCAGTGGCCGGGGGAGGGTCCTCCAGCCCCAGCATTTT

d_gene: TRBD1
v_gene: TRBV7-9
j_gene: TRBJ1-2
abundance: -
CDR3aa: CASSSPGQGGYGYTF
CDR3nt: TGTGCCAGCAGCTCACCGGGACAGGGCGGCTATGGCTACACCTTC

d_gene: -
v_gene: TRBV4-1
j_gene: TRBJ1-2
abundance: few
CDR3aa: CASREVGGHNGYTF
CDR3nt: TGCGCCAGCAGGGAAGTAGGGGGTCATAATGGCTACACCTTC

d_gene: -
v_gene: TRBV6-6
j_gene: TRBJ2-7
abundance: -
CDR3aa: CASSYSTATSYEQYF
CDR3nt: TGTGCCAGCAGTTACTCGACGGCGACTAGCTACGAGCAGTACTTC

d_gene: TRBD2
v_gene: TRBV20-1
j_gene: TRBJ2-5
abundance: -
CDR3aa: CSAPGLAGRSETQYF
CDR3nt: TGCAGTGCCCCGGGACTAGCGGGACGCTCGGAGACCCAGTACTTC

d_gene: -
v_gene: TRBV7-6
j_gene: TRBJ2-5
abundance: -
CDR3aa: CASSLDTETQYF
CDR3nt: TGTGCCAGCAGCTTAGACACAGAGACCCAGTACTTC

d_gene: TRBD2
v_gene: TRBV5-1
j_gene: TRBJ2-1
abundance: -
CDR3aa: CASSPSGGPGEQFF
CDR3nt: TGCGCCAGCAGTCCGAGCGGGGGGCCGGGTGAGCAGTTCTTC

d_gene: -
v_gene: TRBV5-1
j_gene: TRBJ2-6
abundance: -
CDR3aa: CASSPKPGANVLTF
CDR3nt: TGCGCCAGCAGCCCGAAACCTGGGGCCAACGTCCTGACTTTC

d_gene: -
v_gene: TRBV15
j_gene: TRBJ2-7
abundance: -
CDR3aa: CATSTTRLSYEQYF
CDR3nt: TGTGCCACCAGCACAACCAGACTCTCCTACGAGCAGTACTTC

d_gene: -
v_gene: TRBV7-8
j_gene: TRBJ1-2
abundance: -
CDR3aa: CASSAQPWKGYTF
CDR3nt: TGTGCCAGCAGCGCCCAACCGTGGAAGGGCTACACCTTC

d_gene: TRBD2
v_gene: TRBV6-1
j_gene: TRBJ2-3
abundance: -
CDR3aa: CASSGLAGYTDTQYF
CDR3nt: TGTGCCAGCAGTGGACTAGCGGGATACACAGATACGCAGTATTTT

d_gene: -
v_gene: TRBV11-2
j_gene: TRBJ2-6
abundance: -
CDR3aa: CASSVHLGGANVLTF
CDR3nt: TGTGCCAGCAGCGTACACCTTGGTGGGGCCAACGTCCTGACTTTC

d_gene: -
v_gene: TRBV5-5
j_gene: TRBJ1-5
abundance: -
CDR3aa: CASSLGAPNGGQPQHF
CDR3nt: TGTGCCAGCAGCTTGGGGGCTCCGAACGGGGGTCAGCCCCAGCATTTT

d_gene: TRBD1
v_gene: TRBV27
j_gene: TRBJ1-1
abundance: few
CDR3aa: CASSPLGGQATNTEAFF
CDR3nt: TGTGCCAGCAGTCCCTTGGGGGGACAGGCGACCAACACTGAAGCTTTCTTT

d_gene: TRBD1
v_gene: TRBV5-1
j_gene: TRBJ2-5
abundance: -
CDR3aa: CASTVDRGGQETQYF
CDR3nt: TGCGCCAGCACCGTGGACAGGGGTGGGCAAGAGACCCAGTACTTC

d_gene: -
v_gene: TRBV4-1
j_gene: TRBJ2-1
abundance: -
CDR3aa: CASSQVNRPNEQFF
CDR3nt: TGCGCCAGCAGCCAAGTTAATAGACCCAATGAGCAGTTCTTC

d_gene: TRBD2
v_gene: TRBV20-1
j_gene: TRBJ2-3
abundance: -
CDR3aa: CSALKGLADTDTQYF
CDR3nt: TGCAGTGCTCTTAAAGGACTAGCGGACACAGATACGCAGTATTTT

d_gene: TRBD2
v_gene: TRBV20-1
j_gene: TRBJ2-7
abundance: -
CDR3aa: CSARMGGTYEQYF
CDR3nt: TGCAGTGCTAGGATGGGGGGGACCTACGAGCAGTACTTC

d_gene: TRBD2
v_gene: TRBV5-5
j_gene: TRBJ2-5
abundance: -
CDR3aa: CASSLGGSGGQETQYF
CDR3nt: TGTGCCAGCAGCTTGGGGGGTAGCGGGGGACAAGAGACCCAGTACTTC

d_gene: -
v_gene: TRBV7-2
j_gene: TRBJ2-5
abundance: -
CDR3aa: CASSPRTTYRETQYF
CDR3nt: TGTGCCAGCAGCCCACGGACAACCTACCGGGAGACCCAGTACTTC

d_gene: -
v_gene: TRBV29-1
j_gene: TRBJ2-3
abundance: -
CDR3aa: CSVFKGTDTQYF
CDR3nt: TGCAGCGTTTTTAAGGGCACAGATACGCAGTATTTT

d_gene: -
v_gene: TRBV6-1
j_gene: TRBJ2-1
abundance: once
CDR3aa: CASSGALSGKGVGYNEQFF
CDR3nt: TGTGCCAGCAGTGGAGCGTTGTCCGGGAAGGGGGTGGGCTACAATGAGCAGTTCTTC

d_gene: -
v_gene: TRBV10-3
j_gene: TRBJ2-7
abundance: -
CDR3aa: CAIGDDSAYEQYF
CDR3nt: TGTGCCATCGGGGACGACAGCGCCTACGAGCAGTACTTC

d_gene: -
v_gene: TRBV7-8
j_gene: TRBJ1-2
abundance: -
CDR3aa: CASSLDRQNYGYTF
CDR3nt: TGTGCCAGCAGCTTAGACCGACAAAACTATGGCTACACCTTC

d_gene: -
v_gene: TRBV7-3
j_gene: TRBJ1-1
abundance: -
CDR3aa: CASSLGQGGTAFF
CDR3nt: TGTGCCAGCAGCTTAGGCCAGGGAGGTACGGCTTTCTTT

d_gene: -
v_gene: TRBV5-1
j_gene: TRBJ2-2
abundance: few
CDR3aa: CASSLAVALNTGELFF
CDR3nt: TGCGCCAGCAGCTTGGCCGTTGCTCTTAACACCGGGGAGCTGTTTTTT

d_gene: TRBD2
v_gene: TRBV6-5
j_gene: TRBJ2-2
abundance: -
CDR3aa: CASRAGALPNTGELFF
CDR3nt: TGTGCCAGCCGAGCGGGGGCCCTCCCGAACACCGGGGAGCTGTTTTTT

d_gene: TRBD1
v_gene: TRBV11-2
j_gene: TRBJ2-5
abundance: -
CDR3aa: CASSLRTGGKGQYF
CDR3nt: TGTGCCAGCAGCTTAAGGACAGGGGGCAAGGGGCAGTACTTC

d_gene: TRBD1
v_gene: TRBV5-1
j_gene: TRBJ2-1
abundance: few
CDR3aa: CASSSRPGQGLDEQFF
CDR3nt: TGCGCCAGCAGTTCAAGGCCGGGACAGGGTCTAGATGAGCAGTTCTTC

d_gene: TRBD2
v_gene: TRBV20-1
j_gene: TRBJ2-1
abundance: -
CDR3aa: CSAYPGGSYNEQFF
CDR3nt: TGCAGTGCTTACCCGGGAGGTTCCTACAATGAGCAGTTCTTC

d_gene: -
v_gene: TRBV20-1
j_gene: TRBJ2-3
abundance: -
CDR3aa: CSASRPVNTDTQYF
CDR3nt: TGCAGTGCCTCTCGTCCGGTGAACACAGATACGCAGTATTTT

d_gene: TRBD1
v_gene: TRBV20-1
j_gene: TRBJ2-1
abundance: -
CDR3aa: CSARTRDSYNEQFF
CDR3nt: TGCAGTGCTAGGACCCGGGACAGCTACAATGAGCAGTTCTTC

d_gene: -
v_gene: TRBV10-3
j_gene: TRBJ2-7
abundance: many
CDR3aa: CAISESFVTSSYEQYF
CDR3nt: TGTGCCATCAGTGAGTCGTTTGTGACCAGCTCCTACGAGCAGTACTTC

d_gene: TRBD2
v_gene: TRBV14
j_gene: TRBJ2-7
abundance: -
CDR3aa: CASSQVGTSGIDEQYF
CDR3nt: TGTGCCAGCAGCCAAGTAGGGACTAGCGGGATCGACGAGCAGTACTTC

d_gene: TRBD1
v_gene: TRBV6-5
j_gene: TRBJ1-2
abundance: -
CDR3aa: CASSYGQVGYGYTF
CDR3nt: TGTGCCAGCAGTTACGGACAGGTCGGCTATGGCTACACCTTC

d_gene: -
v_gene: TRBV9
j_gene: TRBJ1-2
abundance: -
CDR3aa: CASSVGWSSSEGYTF
CDR3nt: TGTGCCAGCAGCGTAGGCTGGTCCTCATCGGAGGGCTACACCTTC

d_gene: TRBD1
v_gene: TRBV29-1
j_gene: TRBJ1-2
abundance: -
CDR3aa: CSARTGSGGYTF
CDR3nt: TGCAGCGCCCGGACAGGGTCGGGTGGCTACACCTTC

d_gene: -
v_gene: TRBV29-1
j_gene: TRBJ2-5
abundance: few
CDR3aa: CSVEISQETQYF
CDR3nt: TGCAGCGTTGAGATCAGCCAAGAGACCCAGTACTTC

d_gene: -
v_gene: TRBV7-9
j_gene: TRBJ2-1
abundance: -
CDR3aa: CASSLENRGDEQFF
CDR3nt: TGTGCCAGCAGCTTAGAAAACAGAGGTGATGAGCAGTTCTTC

d_gene: -
v_gene: TRBV5-1
j_gene: TRBJ1-2
abundance: -
CDR3aa: CASSLGPTSLYGYTF
CDR3nt: TGCGCCAGCAGCTTGGGACCGACTTCCCTCTATGGCTACACCTTC

d_gene: -
v_gene: TRBV20-1
j_gene: TRBJ2-1
abundance: -
CDR3aa: CSAGGQINEQFF
CDR3nt: TGCAGTGCTGGTGGACAGATCAATGAGCAGTTCTTC

d_gene: TRBD1
v_gene: TRBV12-3/TRBV12-4
j_gene: TRBJ1-4
abundance: -
CDR3aa: CASSPWTGNEKLFF
CDR3nt: TGTGCCAGCAGTCCTTGGACAGGGAATGAAAAACTGTTTTTT